This TCR beta chain was captured in a study of regulatory T cells in long-lasting Graves disease. Overall study results and limits: Persistent disease favored TRBV28, TRBJ1-2 and TRBJ2-5.

Arm-PCR of CDR3 regions with iRepertoire HTBI primers generated TCR beta libraries. As processed by the authors: Looking across samples, the authors found some 67 TRBV and approximately 13 TRBJ segments. TCRdb used MiXCR to reprocess the multiplex PCR reads, holding one entry per CDR3 protein. The V and J calls and clone size are TCRdb's, not the authors'. Of hundreds of thousands of distinct CDR3 sequences listed, less than 25% were seen once; the top ten hold 7% to 9.5%. The time point is: persistent/refractory GD, antithyroid drugs over 5 years with positive TRAb. Generation of the TCR library employed RNA extracted from PBMCs. An endocrinology department in Xi'an, China, recruited the patients. Germline CDR1 and CDR2: SNHLY and FYNNEI. The CDR3 spans 14 residues. V shed 2 bases and J shed 4 bases, with 9 bases lying between them. This clonotype was recorded at least ten times. The antigen is not known.

This receptor was identified in a female donor with Graves disease. The chain recombines TRBV2 with TRBJ1-5; D gene uncertain. The sample was peripheral blood mononuclear cells (PBMCs), taken when the disease was refractory, from a patient treated with antithyroid drugs. This CDR3 reads CASSERWRNQPQHF. DNA for the CDR3: TGTGCCAGCAGTGAAAGGTGGCGGAATCAGCCCCAGCATTTT.